The sequence of this TCR beta chain was determined in a study of cytomegalovirus exposure and HLA in healthy donors. Overall study context: Among roughly 190 million T cells, an earlier analysis found 90 million to 130 million unique TCR beta sequences. Study findings and constraints: Later analysis suggested links between common viral pathogens and several top significant clusters. The study flagged some 180 TCR beta chains as cytomegalovirus-associated.

The CDR3 is made up of 16 amino acids. V gave up 5 bases and J gave up 5 bases; unmatched junction bases: 12. CDR1 and CDR2 (germline): SGHVS, FNYEAQ. All donors participated as healthy donors of bone marrow. Use of 60 Vbeta and 13 Jbeta primers characterized the PCR. Measured with immunoSEQ multiplex PCR; TCRdb has only the in-frame clones, and not every one. Of 120,000 or so clones in the sample, 65% to 85% are singletons; the top ten hold about 15%. For this clone: Its matching antigen is unknown.

Sample: PBMCs. The V and J genes are TRBV7-6 and TRBJ2-7, with 10 bases that match TRBD2. The source of this sequence is a man aged 50 or older in good health and CMV-seropositive. The CDR3 region is CASSPRAPSGSNEQYF. The DNA for the CDR3 is TGTGCCAGCAGCCCCCGGGCCCCTAGCGGGAGCAACGAGCAGTACTTC.